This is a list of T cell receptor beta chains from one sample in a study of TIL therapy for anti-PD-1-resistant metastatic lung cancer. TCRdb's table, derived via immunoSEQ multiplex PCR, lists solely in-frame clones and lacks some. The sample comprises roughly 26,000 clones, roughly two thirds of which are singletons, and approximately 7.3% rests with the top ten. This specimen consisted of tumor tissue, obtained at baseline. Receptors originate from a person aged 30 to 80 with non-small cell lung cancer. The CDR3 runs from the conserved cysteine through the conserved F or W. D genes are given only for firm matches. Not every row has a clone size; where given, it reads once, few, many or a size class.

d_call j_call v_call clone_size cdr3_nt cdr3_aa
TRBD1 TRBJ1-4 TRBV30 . TGTGCCTGGAGTCAGGGGGAGTGGGGTGAAAAACTGTTTTTT CAWSQGEWGEKLFF
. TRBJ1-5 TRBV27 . TGTGCCAGCAGCGGCCGAGGGTCTTCTCAGCCCCAGCATTTT CASSGRGSSQPQHF
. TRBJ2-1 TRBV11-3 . TGTGCCAGGGTGGCCAGGGTCGGGGCCAAAAGGGTCGATGAGCAGTTCTTC CARVARVGAKRVDEQFF
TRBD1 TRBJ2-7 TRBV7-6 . TGTGCCAGCAGCTTCCGGGACAGCAACGAGCAGTACTTC CASSFRDSNEQYF
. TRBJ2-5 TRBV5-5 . TGTGCCAGCAGCTTGGCTTCTGAGAGCCAAGAGACCCAGTACTTC CASSLASESQETQYF
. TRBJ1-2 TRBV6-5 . TGTGCCAGCAGTTACGCTGTCGGCAGGGGTAACTATGGCTACACCTTC CASSYAVGRGNYGYTF
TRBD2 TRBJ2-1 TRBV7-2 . TGTGCCAGCAGCTTAATGACTAGCGGAGTTTCCGAGCAGTTCTTC CASSLMTSGVSEQFF
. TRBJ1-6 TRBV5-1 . TGCGCCAGCAGCCTAACATATCAGGAAAATAATTCACCCCTCCACTTT CASSLTYQENNSPLHF
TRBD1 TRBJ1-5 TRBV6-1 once TGTGCCAGCAGTGACTCAGGGGGTGGTCAGCCCCAGCATTTT CASSDSGGGQPQHF
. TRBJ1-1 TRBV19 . TGTGCCAGTAGTGTACAGGGTAGGGACACTGAAGCTTTCTTT CASSVQGRDTEAFF
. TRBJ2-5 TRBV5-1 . TGCGCCAGCAGGCCCCAGTCCGAGGGTCCCCTGAAGACCCAGTACTTC CASRPQSEGPLKTQYF
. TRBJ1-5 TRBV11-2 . TGTGCCAGCAGCTTAGCTAGCAATCAGCCCCAGCATTTT CASSLASNQPQHF
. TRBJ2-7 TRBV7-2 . TGTGCCAGCAGCTTAGGTTCAGGGTCAACCTACGAGCAGTACTTC CASSLGSGSTYEQYF
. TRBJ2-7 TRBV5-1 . TGCGCCAGCAAGCTTGGTCCGGGGGCCCTTACCTACGAGCAGTACTTC CASKLGPGALTYEQYF
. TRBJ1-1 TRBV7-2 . TGTGCCAGCAGCCCCAAGCCGACAGTTTTGAACACTGAAGCTTTCTTT CASSPKPTVLNTEAFF
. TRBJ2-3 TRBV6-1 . TGTGCCAGCAGTGAAGCAGAAAGGGATACGCAGTATTTT CASSEAERDTQYF
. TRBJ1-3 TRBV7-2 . TGTGCCAGCAGCTTAGTCGCCAGCTCTGGAAACACCATATATTTT CASSLVASSGNTIYF
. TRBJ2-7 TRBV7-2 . TGTGCCAGCAGCCTGATCTACGAGCAGTACTTC CASSLIYEQYF